This T cell receptor (beta chain) was captured by sequencing in a study of blood T cell repertoires in COVID-19 (dated by TCRdb to 2019 to 2021). Study-level background: The collaborator samples originated in the United States, Italy and Spain and spanned the acute and convalescent phases of COVID-19. Sample metadata almost always included a de-identified subject ID, COVID-19 status, age in years and sex. HLA class I and class II types, where available, came from metadata supplied by the sample provider rather than from assay-based typing. The repertoires were released in a freely available public database intended as a resource for research on the immune response to SARS-CoV-2. Samples came from the ongoing ImmuneRACE study (first 160 participants) plus 1,254 subjects from 6 global collaborators. The prospective study material was composed of cDNA or gDNA derived from T cells, B-cell-depleted T cells, or PBMCs. Deeply sampled blood TCRbeta repertoires from subjects exposed to, actively infected with, or recovered from COVID-19 were included in the dataset. The research as a whole found: Clinical and demographic metadata were provided uncurated, with the amount varying by source and participant.

Each collaborating institution followed its own protocols to collect whole blood in K2EDTA tubes. For TCRbeta analysis, collaborators shipped samples in one of three forms: frozen whole blood, isolated PBMCs, or DNA extracted from either of those sample types. Spanning cysteine to phenylalanine, the CDR3 consists of 15 amino acids. Only the CDR3 part of the read is kept: 45 bases, read in frame from the first base. CDR1 and CDR2, looked up from the germline V gene (reference sequence), are LNHDA and SQIVND. Clipping removes 3 bases from V and 2 bases from J, with 3 as the unmatched junction base count. With respect to this clone: Its target antigen remains unknown. No much larger clone exists at a distance of one base, and base qualities are not known.

TCRbeta CDR3 regions were amplified from genomic DNA using the immunoSEQ Assay, a bias-controlled multiplex PCR. Concerning the study's data processing: Within the assay, amplification of reference gene primers was used to estimate how many nucleated cells each sample contained. To quantify the absolute abundance of each unique TCRbeta CDR3 rearrangement, sequence reads were collapsed and filtered. For each sample, productive Simpson clonality was calculated as the square root of Simpson's diversity index across productive rearrangements. TCRdb took over this immuneACCESS table, retaining in-frame rearrangements with V and J assigned. Such tables are incomplete; in checked studies, under half of the missing clones stem from an unresolved V gene, and the remainder is unexplained. The DNA was the basis for D and trimming; V, J and clone size are from that table. A total of about 80,000 clones appear in this sample, 78% of them only once. The ten most abundant clones make up about a sixth of the sample.

This clonotype was sampled from a human donor in a cohort sampled during active COVID-19. This chain joins TRBV19 to TRBJ2-7; the junction holds 11 bases that match TRBD1. The sequenced sample consisted of peripheral blood. Read as DNA, the sequence is TGTGCCAGTAGTATTATGGACAGGGGGCCCTACGAGCAGTACTTC. This gives the protein CASSIMDRGPYEQYF.